The 2 T cell receptor beta chains presented below share a single source sample, sequenced in a study of T cells in Graves' hyperthyroidism and ophthalmopathy. Amplification of TCR beta CDR3 regions used RNA as the template. TCR CDR3 underwent first-round RT-PCR with the HTBI primer set. Each CDR3 protein is one row after TCRdb ran MiXCR on the multiplex PCR reads. Of 650,000 to 700,000 distinct CDR3 sequences listed, around 16% are singletons. The sequenced sample consisted of blood. All receptors come from a man aged 50 to 60 with Graves' hyperthyroidism.

The V gene is TRBV7-3, the J gene TRBJ2-3; TRBD2 matches 13 bases. The germline CDR1 and CDR2 sequences are SGHTA and FQGTGA. The CDR3 has 18 amino acids. The V gene end was trimmed by 1 base and the J gene end by 5 bases; junction bases not matched to a gene: 9. The CDR3 DNA reads as TGTGCCAGCAGCTTAAAGGTGGGACTAGCGGGGACAGGAGATACGCAGTATTTT. Residues: CASSLKVGLAGTGDTQYF.

DNA for the CDR3: TGTGCCAGCAGCTTAGTAGGGACAGTAGTGGATATTCATGAAAAACTGTTTTTT. This encodes CASSLVGTVVDIHEKLFF. The rearrangement links TRBV7-9 to TRBJ1-4; 7 nucleotides agree with TRBD1. Germline V gene lookup returns CDR1 SEHNR and CDR2 FQNEAQ (reference sequence). The CDR3 covers 18 residues. J gave up 6 bases and V 1 base, and 14 bases lay outside the gene matches.